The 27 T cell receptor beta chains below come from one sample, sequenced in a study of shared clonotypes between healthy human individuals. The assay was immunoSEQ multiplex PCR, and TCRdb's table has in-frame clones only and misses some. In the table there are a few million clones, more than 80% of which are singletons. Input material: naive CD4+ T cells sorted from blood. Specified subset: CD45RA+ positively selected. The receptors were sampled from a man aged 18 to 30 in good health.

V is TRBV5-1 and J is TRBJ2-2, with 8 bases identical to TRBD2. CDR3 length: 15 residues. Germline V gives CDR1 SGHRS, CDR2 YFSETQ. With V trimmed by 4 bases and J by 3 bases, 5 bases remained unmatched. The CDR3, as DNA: TGCGCCAGCAGCCCGGGGGGGGCAGACACCGGGGAGCTGTTTTTT. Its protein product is CASSPGGADTGELFF.

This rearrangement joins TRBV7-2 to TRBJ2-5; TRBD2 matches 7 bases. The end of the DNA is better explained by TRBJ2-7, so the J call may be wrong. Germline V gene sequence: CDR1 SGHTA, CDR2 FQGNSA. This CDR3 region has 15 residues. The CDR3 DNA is TGTGCCAGCAGCTTTCAAGCGGGGTCAGACTACGAGCAGTACTTC. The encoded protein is CASSFQAGSDYEQYF.

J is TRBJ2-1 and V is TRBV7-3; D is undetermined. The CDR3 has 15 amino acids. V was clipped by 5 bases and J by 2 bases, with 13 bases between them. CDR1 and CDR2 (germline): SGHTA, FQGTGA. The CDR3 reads CASSPERGTYNEQFF. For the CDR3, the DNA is TGTGCCAGCAGCCCGGAGCGAGGAACCTACAATGAGCAGTTCTTC.

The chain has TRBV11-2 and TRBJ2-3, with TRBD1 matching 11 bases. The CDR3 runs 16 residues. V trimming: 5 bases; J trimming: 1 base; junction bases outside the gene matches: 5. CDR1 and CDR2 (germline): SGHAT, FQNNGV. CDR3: CASSGQGAYGTDTQYF. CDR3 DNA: TGTGCCAGCAGCGGACAGGGGGCTTATGGCACAGATACGCAGTATTTT.

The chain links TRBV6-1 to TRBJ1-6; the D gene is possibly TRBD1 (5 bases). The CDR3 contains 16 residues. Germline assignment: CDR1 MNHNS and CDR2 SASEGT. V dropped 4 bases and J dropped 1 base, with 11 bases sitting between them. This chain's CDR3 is CASSASGGSYNSPLHF. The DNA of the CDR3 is TGTGCCAGCAGTGCGAGCGGGGGGTCCTATAATTCACCCCTCCACTTT.

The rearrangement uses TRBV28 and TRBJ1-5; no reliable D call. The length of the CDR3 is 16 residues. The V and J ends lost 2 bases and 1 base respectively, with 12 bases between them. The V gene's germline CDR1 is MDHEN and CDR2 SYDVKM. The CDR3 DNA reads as TGTGCCAGCAGTTTAAATAGAGGCCAGAGCAATCAGCCCCAGCATTTT. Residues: CASSLNRGQSNQPQHF.

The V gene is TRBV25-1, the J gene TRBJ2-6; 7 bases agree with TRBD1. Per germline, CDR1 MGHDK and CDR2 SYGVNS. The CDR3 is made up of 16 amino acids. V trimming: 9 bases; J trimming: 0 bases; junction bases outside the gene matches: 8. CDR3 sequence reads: CASTGATNSGANVLTF. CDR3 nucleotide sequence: TGTGCCAGTACAGGGGCCACCAACTCTGGGGCCAACGTCCTGACTTTC.

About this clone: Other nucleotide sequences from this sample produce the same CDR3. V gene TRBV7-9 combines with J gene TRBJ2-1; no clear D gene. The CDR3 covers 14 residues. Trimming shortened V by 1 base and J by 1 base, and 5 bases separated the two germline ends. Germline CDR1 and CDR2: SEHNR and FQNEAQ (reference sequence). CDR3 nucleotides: TGTGCCAGCAGCTTAGTTGGTTCCTACAATGAGCAGTTCTTC. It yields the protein CASSLVGSYNEQFF.

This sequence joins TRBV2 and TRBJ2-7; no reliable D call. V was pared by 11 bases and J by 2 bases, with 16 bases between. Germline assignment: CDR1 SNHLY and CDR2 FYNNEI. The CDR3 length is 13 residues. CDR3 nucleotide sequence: TGTGCCGGAACCGGGCCGAACGCCTACGAGCAGTACTTC. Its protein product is CAGTGPNAYEQYF.

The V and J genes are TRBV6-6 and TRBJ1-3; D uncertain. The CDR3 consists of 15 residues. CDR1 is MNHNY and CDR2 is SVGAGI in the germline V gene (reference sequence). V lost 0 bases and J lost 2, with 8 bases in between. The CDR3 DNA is TGTGCCAGCAGTTACTCAGGCGGACCTGGAAACACCATATATTTT. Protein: CASSYSGGPGNTIYF.

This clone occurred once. CDR3 region: CASSSIMRGQPQHF. Written as DNA, the CDR3 is TGTGCCAGCAGCTCAATTATGCGGGGACAGCCCCAGCATTTT. V gene TRBV5-6 combines with J gene TRBJ1-5, with D unresolved. Trimming cost V 3 bases and J 7 bases, with 14 bases left between them. Per germline, CDR1 SGHDT and CDR2 YYEEEE. The CDR3 loop spans 14 amino acids. The full variable domain, its missing parts supplied by reference TRBV5-6 and TRBJ1-5, is DAGVTQSPTHLIKTRGQQVTLRCSPKSGHDTVSWYQQALGQGPQFIFQYYEEEERQRGNFPDRFSGHQFPNYSSELNVNALLLGDSALYLCASSSIMRGQPQHFGDGTRLSIL.

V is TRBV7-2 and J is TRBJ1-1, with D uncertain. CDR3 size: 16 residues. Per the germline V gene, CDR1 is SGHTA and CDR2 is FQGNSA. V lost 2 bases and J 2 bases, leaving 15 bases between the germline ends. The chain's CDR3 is CASSLMGGRVNTEAFF. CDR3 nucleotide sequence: TGTGCCAGCAGCTTAATGGGCGGGAGAGTTAACACTGAAGCTTTCTTT.

The CDR3 reads CASSQVGTGAEKLFF. The CDR3, as DNA: TGCGCCAGCAGCCAAGTCGGGACAGGGGCTGAAAAACTGTTTTTT. The chain recombines TRBV4-1 with TRBJ1-4; 10 nucleotides match TRBD1. There are 15 residues in the CDR3. The V and J ends lost 1 base and 7 bases, in that order; junction bases with no gene match: 3. CDR1 and CDR2 (germline): MGHRA, YSYEKL.

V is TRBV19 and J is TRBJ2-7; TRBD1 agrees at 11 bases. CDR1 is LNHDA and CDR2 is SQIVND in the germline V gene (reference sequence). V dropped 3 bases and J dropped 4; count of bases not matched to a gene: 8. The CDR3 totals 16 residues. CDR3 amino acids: CASSMAVGTGGYEQYF. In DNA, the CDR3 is TGTGCCAGTAGTATGGCAGTCGGGACAGGGGGATACGAGCAGTACTTC. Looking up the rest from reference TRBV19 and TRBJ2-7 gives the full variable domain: DGGITQSPKYLFRKEGQNVTLSCEQNLNHDAMYWYRQDPGQGLRLIYYSQIVNDFQKGDIAEGYSVSREKKESFPLTVTSAQKNPTAFYLCASSMAVGTGGYEQYFGPGTRLTVT.

The CDR3 reads CASSATGTGNTEAFF. The CDR3 DNA reads as TGTGCCAGCAGTGCAACCGGGACAGGGAACACTGAAGCTTTCTTT. The chain uses TRBV6-6 and TRBJ1-1, with 8 bases identical to TRBD1. Germline CDR1 reads MNHNY; CDR2 reads SVGAGI (reference sequence). The V gene end was trimmed by 5 bases and the J gene end by 1 base; junction bases not matched to a gene: 6. There are 15 residues in the CDR3.

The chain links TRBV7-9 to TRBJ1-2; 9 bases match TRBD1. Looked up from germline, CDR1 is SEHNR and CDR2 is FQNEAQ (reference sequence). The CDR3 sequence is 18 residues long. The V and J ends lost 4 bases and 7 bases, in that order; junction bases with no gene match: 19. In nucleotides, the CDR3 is TGTGCCAGCAGCTCGGCACCAGGGGGACAGGGAAGATTGGGTGGCTACACCTTC. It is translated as CASSSAPGGQGRLGGYTF.

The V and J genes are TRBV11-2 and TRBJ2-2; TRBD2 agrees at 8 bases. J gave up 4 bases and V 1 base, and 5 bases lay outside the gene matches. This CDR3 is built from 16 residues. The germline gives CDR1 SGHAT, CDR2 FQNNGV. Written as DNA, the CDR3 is TGTGCCAGCAGCTTAGTTGGCGGGGGGAGCACCGGGGAGCTGTTTTTT. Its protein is CASSLVGGGSTGELFF.

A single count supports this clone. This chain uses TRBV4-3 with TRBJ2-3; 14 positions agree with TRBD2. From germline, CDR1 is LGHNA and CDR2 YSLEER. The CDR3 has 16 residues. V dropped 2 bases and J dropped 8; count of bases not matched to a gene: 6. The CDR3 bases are TGCGCCAGCAGCCAATCAGGGACTAGCGGGAGCGGTACGCAGTATTTT. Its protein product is CASSQSGTSGSGTQYF.

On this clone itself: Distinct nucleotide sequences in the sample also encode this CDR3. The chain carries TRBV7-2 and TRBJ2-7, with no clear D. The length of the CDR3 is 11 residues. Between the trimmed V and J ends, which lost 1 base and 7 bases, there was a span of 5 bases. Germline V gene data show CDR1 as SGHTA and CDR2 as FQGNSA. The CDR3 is CASSLGREQYF. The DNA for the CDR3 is TGTGCCAGCAGCTTAGGACGGGAGCAGTACTTC. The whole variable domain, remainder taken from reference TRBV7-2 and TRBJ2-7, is GAGVSQSPSNKVTEKGKDVELRCDPISGHTALYWYRQSLGQGLEFLIYFQGNSAPDKSGLPSDRFSAERTGGSVSTLTIQRTQQEDSAVYLCASSLGREQYFGPGTRLTVT.

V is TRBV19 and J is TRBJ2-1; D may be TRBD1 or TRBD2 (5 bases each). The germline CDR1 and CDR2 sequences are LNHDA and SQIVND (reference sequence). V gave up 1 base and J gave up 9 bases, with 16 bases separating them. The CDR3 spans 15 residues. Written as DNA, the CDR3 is TGTGCCAGTAGTATAGTTGGCTCCCTTGGGGGTGAGCAGTTCTTC. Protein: CASSIVGSLGGEQFF.

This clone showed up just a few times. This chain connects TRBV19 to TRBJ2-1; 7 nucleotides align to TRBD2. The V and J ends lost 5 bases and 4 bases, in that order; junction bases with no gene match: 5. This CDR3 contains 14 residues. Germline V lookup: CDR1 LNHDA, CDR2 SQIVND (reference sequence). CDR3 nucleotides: TGTGCCAGTAGTCCAACTAGCGCGTACAATGAGCAGTTCTTC. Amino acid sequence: CASSPTSAYNEQFF.

In DNA, the CDR3 is TGTGCCAGCAGCTTAGCGAGGACCCAGGCCGGGGAGCTGTTTTTT. Amino acids: CASSLARTQAGELFF. The chain has TRBV7-9 and TRBJ2-2; D gene uncertain. Germline CDR1 SEHNR, CDR2 FQNEAQ (reference sequence). The V end was cut by 0 bases, the J end by 6 bases, with 11 bases between. This CDR3 spans 15 amino acids.

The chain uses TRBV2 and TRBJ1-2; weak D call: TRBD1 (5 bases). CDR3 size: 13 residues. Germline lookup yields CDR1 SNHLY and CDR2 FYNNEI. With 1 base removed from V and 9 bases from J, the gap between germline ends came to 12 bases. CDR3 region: CASSEGGVLRYTF. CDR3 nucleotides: TGTGCCAGCAGTGAAGGGGGGGTTTTGCGCTACACCTTC.

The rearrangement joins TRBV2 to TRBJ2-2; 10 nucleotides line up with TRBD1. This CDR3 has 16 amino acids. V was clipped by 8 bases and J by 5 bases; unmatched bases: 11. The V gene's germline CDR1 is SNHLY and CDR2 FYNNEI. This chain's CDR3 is CASVPRDRGKTGELFF. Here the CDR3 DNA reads TGTGCCAGCGTTCCTCGGGACAGGGGAAAAACCGGGGAGCTGTTTTTT. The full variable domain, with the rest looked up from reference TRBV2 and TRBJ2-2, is EPEVTQTPSHQVTQMGQEVILRCVPISNHLYFYWYRQILGQKVEFLVSFYNNEISEKSEIFDDQFSVERPDGSNFTLKIRSTKLEDSAMYFCASVPRDRGKTGELFFGEGSRLTVL.

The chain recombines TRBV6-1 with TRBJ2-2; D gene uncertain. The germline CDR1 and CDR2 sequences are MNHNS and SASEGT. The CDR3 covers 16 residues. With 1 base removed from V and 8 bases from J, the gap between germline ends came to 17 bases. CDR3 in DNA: TGTGCCAGCAGTGAAGTGGTCAGTCTTGTTGGTGGGGAGCTGTTTTTT. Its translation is CASSEVVSLVGGELFF.

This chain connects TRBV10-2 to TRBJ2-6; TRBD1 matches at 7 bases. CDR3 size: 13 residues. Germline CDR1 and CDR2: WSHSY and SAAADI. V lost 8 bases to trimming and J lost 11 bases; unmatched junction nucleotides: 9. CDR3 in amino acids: CASFQGVGDVLTF. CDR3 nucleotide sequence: TGCGCCAGCTTCCAGGGGGTGGGCGACGTCCTGACTTTC.

The DNA for the CDR3 is TGTGCCAGCAGTTCAACGGCTCTAGGTGGTTCACCCCTCCACTTT. Translation gives CASSSTALGGSPLHF. The rearrangement links TRBV6-5 to TRBJ1-6, with D unresolved. Germline-derived CDR1 and CDR2 are MNHEY and SVGAGI. CDR3 length: 15 residues. The V end lost 4 bases, the J end lost 9 bases, and 16 bases lay between the germline ends.